The source of this T cell receptor beta chain is a study of blood T cell repertoires in COVID-19. Study-level information: Sites across the United States, Italy and Spain contributed samples from acute and convalescent COVID-19. The analysed material was cDNA or gDNA that came from T cells, B-cell-depleted T cells, or PBMCs.

The germline V and J ends were trimmed by 1 base and 3 bases, with 7 bases remaining between them. CDR1 is MDHEN, CDR2 SYDVKM, per germline. This CDR3 has 14 residues. This clone was detected once. In the original processing: The assay estimated nucleated cells by amplifying reference gene primers. The table came from immunoSEQ multiplex PCR; TCRdb's copy has only in-frame clones and leaves some out. The DNA was the basis for D and trimming; V, J and clone size are from that table. The top ten hold 0.62% of the sample, which has around 200,000 clones, around 87% seen once. The source is a man aged 50-60 years with acute or convalescent COVID-19. The V call is TRBV28, the J call TRBJ1-5, with D hard to call. Sample: peripheral blood. CDR3 loop: CASSLLDYNQPQHF. Here the CDR3 DNA reads TGTGCCAGCAGTTTATTAGATTACAATCAGCCCCAGCATTTT.